These 20 T cell receptor beta chains share one sample of origin, sequenced in a study of T cell clonotyping in hematopoietic cell transplantation. Generated by immunoSEQ multiplex PCR, the TCRdb table keeps only in-frame clones and is missing some. Here the sample spans under 6,000 clones, roughly 20% being singletons. This specimen was PBMCs, taken 180 days after allogeneic stem cell transplant. The receptors were sampled from a male patient aged 18-29 years who had an allogeneic stem cell transplant, so the T cells may come from the graft donor. Some clones in this sample may be carry-over from other donors' samples.

This clone was counted between two and nine times. This rearrangement joins TRBV30 to TRBJ1-2; D call uncertain. Trimming cost V 4 bases and J 7 bases, with 10 bases left between them. Germline lookup yields CDR1 GTSNPN and CDR2 SVGIG (reference sequence). CDR3 length equals 11 residues. In DNA form, the CDR3 reads TGTGCCTGGACCTTACGTGGTGGCTACACCTTC. Protein sequence: CAWTLRGGYTF.

This chain connects TRBV20-1 to TRBJ1-5; D is unclear. The CDR3 runs to 11 residues. V lost 0 bases, J lost 11 bases, and 8 bases lay in between. The germline gives CDR1 DFQATT, CDR2 SNEGSKA (reference sequence). This CDR3 reads CSARDSTAQHF. The CDR3 DNA follows: TGCAGTGCTAGAGATTCCACGGCCCAGCATTTT.

This clone occurred a few times. J is TRBJ1-4 and V is TRBV30; 9 bases are shared with TRBD1. Germline V gene data show CDR1 as GTSNPN and CDR2 as SVGIG (reference sequence). The CDR3 sequence is 14 residues long. With 3 bases clipped from V and 8 bases from J, the junction kept 7 bases outside the gene matches. The CDR3 DNA is TGTGCCTGGAGCCCAACAGGGGGCAGCGAAAAACTGTTTTTT. Translation: CAWSPTGGSEKLFF. The full variable domain, its missing parts supplied by reference TRBV30 and TRBJ1-4, is SQTIHQWPATLVQPVGSPLSLECTVEGTSNPNLYWYRQAAGRGLQLLFYSVGIGQISSEVPQNLSASRPQDRQFILSSKKLLLSDSGFYLCAWSPTGGSEKLFFGSGTQLSVL.

The chain employs TRBV30 and TRBJ1-2, with 9 nucleotides matching TRBD1. The germline V gene has CDR1 GTSNPN and CDR2 SVGIG (reference sequence). The V segment lost 2 bases and the J segment 4 bases; nucleotides outside the gene matches: 5. This CDR3 is 14 amino acids long. CDR3 in DNA: TGTGCCTGGAGTTCACAGGGGGCGACCTATGGCTACACCTTC. It encodes CAWSSQGATYGYTF.

This chain links TRBV30 with TRBJ1-5; TRBD1 might be the D (6 bases). The V and J ends lost 3 bases and 3 bases respectively, with 12 bases between them. Germline assignment: CDR1 GTSNPN and CDR2 SVGIG (reference sequence). This CDR3 contains 14 residues. The CDR3 here is CAWSGWGANQPQHF. CDR3 DNA: TGTGCCTGGAGCGGGTGGGGGGCCAATCAGCCCCAGCATTTT.

V and J are TRBV10-3 and TRBJ2-7; D is unresolved. V was pared by 1 base and J by 0 bases, with 1 base between. The germline V gene encodes CDR1 ENHRY and CDR2 SYGVKD. CDR3 size: 12 residues. CDR3 coding DNA: TGTGCCATCAGTGAGTTCTCCTACGAGCAGTACTTC. Its translation: CAISEFSYEQYF.

This chain connects TRBV30 to TRBJ2-7; D is possibly TRBD1 or TRBD2 (5 bases each). This CDR3 has 13 amino acids. Germline V CDR1 and CDR2: GTSNPN, SVGIG (reference sequence). V gave up 2 bases and J gave up 0 bases, with 8 bases separating them. CDR3 region: CAWSYGTSYEQYF. DNA for the CDR3: TGTGCCTGGAGTTATGGGACCTCCTACGAGCAGTACTTC.

This clone turned up a few times. The genes are TRBV29-1 and TRBJ1-5, with 8 nucleotides matching TRBD1. The CDR3 is 15 residues long. Unmatched junction bases numbered 7, after V lost 6 bases and J lost 0 bases. Germline V gives CDR1 SQVTM, CDR2 ANQGSEA. This CDR3 is CSVGQDTNSNQPQHF. The CDR3 DNA is TGCAGCGTGGGACAGGACACGAATAGCAATCAGCCCCAGCATTTT.

This clone was seen only a few times. This chain connects TRBV30 to TRBJ1-2; the D gene is possibly TRBD1 (5 bases). The CDR3 consists of 13 residues. Germline values: CDR1 GTSNPN, CDR2 SVGIG (reference sequence). V was cut by 4 bases and J by 4 bases, with 13 bases left in between. CDR3 sequence: CAWNKGLTYGYTF. CDR3 nucleotides: TGTGCCTGGAATAAGGGACTGACCTATGGCTACACCTTC.

V and J are TRBV30 and TRBJ1-1; D perhaps matches TRBD1 (6 bases). V shed 2 bases and J shed 10 bases, with 14 bases lying between them. CDR1 and CDR2 from the germline V gene are GTSNPN and SVGIG (reference sequence). The CDR3 consists of 12 residues. This chain's CDR3 is CAWSLGGVGAFF. CDR3 coding DNA: TGTGCCTGGAGTTTAGGGGGTGTGGGAGCTTTCTTT.

The chain joins TRBV30 to TRBJ1-5; D might be TRBD1 (6 bases). Germline V CDR1 and CDR2: GTSNPN, SVGIG (reference sequence). Deletions cut 4 bases from V and 7 bases from J, with 11 bases between. The CDR3 spans 12 residues. CDR3 amino acids: CAWNRDGQPQHF. The CDR3 DNA reads as TGTGCCTGGAACAGGGACGGCCAGCCCCAGCATTTT.

This clone is medium-sized (0.01 to 0.1%). The same CDR3 also results from other DNA sequences found in this sample. The V call is TRBV6-5, the J call TRBJ2-1, with TRBD2 identical over 7 bases. Unmatched junction bases numbered 4, after V lost 2 bases and J lost 6 bases. CDR3 length equals 14 residues. Per germline, CDR1 MNHEY and CDR2 SVGAGI. The DNA for the CDR3 is TGTGCCAGCAGTTACCAGCGACTAGCCAATGAGCAGTTCTTC. Encoded protein: CASSYQRLANEQFF.

This clone came up a few times. V usage is TRBV19 and J usage is TRBJ2-7; TRBD1 matches at 9 bases. Per germline, CDR1 LNHDA and CDR2 SQIVND (reference sequence). Trimming cost V 1 base and J 2 bases; bases outside gene matches: 3. The CDR3 contains 15 residues. CDR3 coding DNA: TGTGCCAGTAGTATAGGGGACAGGGCTGCCTACGAGCAGTACTTC. This translates into CASSIGDRAAYEQYF.

V is TRBV30 and J is TRBJ1-6; tentative D call: TRBD1 (6 bases). Looked up from germline, CDR1 is GTSNPN and CDR2 is SVGIG (reference sequence). This CDR3 spans 13 amino acids. V dropped 3 bases and J dropped 9 bases, with 12 bases sitting between them. CDR3 in amino acids: CAWSSGGASPLHF. DNA of the CDR3: TGTGCCTGGAGCAGCGGGGGGGCTTCACCCCTCCACTTT.

By proportion, this clone is medium-sized. The chain couples TRBV5-4 to TRBJ2-7, with a tentative D call TRBD1 (5 bases). This CDR3 has 14 residues. The germline CDR1 and CDR2 sequences are SGHNT and YYREEE (reference sequence). Trimming took off 3 bases at V and 4 bases at J, with 14 bases between the two ends. Here the CDR3 DNA reads TGTGCCAGCAGCTCGGAATTCAGGGCTTACGAGCAGTACTTC. Translated, it gives CASSSEFRAYEQYF. Full variable domain (rest looked up from reference TRBV5-4 and TRBJ2-7): ETGVTQSPTHLIKTRGQQVTLRCSSQSGHNTVSWYQQALGQGPQFIFQYYREEENGRGNFPPRFSGLQFPNYSSELNVNALELDDSALYLCASSSEFRAYEQYFGPGTRLTVT.

The chain combines TRBV7-2 with TRBJ1-2; D ambiguous. V was trimmed by 1 base and J by 4 bases, leaving 7 bases between them. Germline V lookup: CDR1 SGHTA, CDR2 FQGNSA. The CDR3 contains 13 residues. The CDR3 DNA reads as TGTGCCAGCAGCTTAGGAAGCGGCTATGGCTACACCTTC. This translates into CASSLGSGYGYTF.

The chain joins TRBV7-2 to TRBJ1-1; no clear D gene. In germline, CDR1 is SGHTA, CDR2 FQGNSA. The ends were cut back, 10 bases at V and 7 bases at J, with 13 bases in the middle. CDR3 size: 11 residues. CDR3 bases: TGTGCCACCCGCCCCGGGGATGAAGCTTTCTTT. The encoded protein is CATRPGDEAFF.

This sequence joins TRBV30 and TRBJ1-5; D is ambiguous. Between the trimmed V and J ends, which lost 0 bases and 5 bases, there was a span of 8 bases. Germline CDR1 reads GTSNPN; CDR2 reads SVGIG (reference sequence). The CDR3 is 13 amino acids. The CDR3, as DNA: TGTGCCTGGAGTGTAAGCACCGATCAGCCCCAGCATTTT. Translated: CAWSVSTDQPQHF.

There are a few counts of this clone. V and J are TRBV29-1 and TRBJ1-1; possibly TRBD1 for D (5 bases). V lost 3 bases and J lost 3, with 14 bases in between. The CDR3 is made up of 14 amino acids. CDR1 and CDR2 (germline): SQVTM, ANQGSEA. CDR3 nucleotide sequence: TGCAGCGTTGAGGAGCACCAGGGATACACTGAAGCTTTCTTT. Its protein is CSVEEHQGYTEAFF.

V and J are TRBV15 and TRBJ2-1, with TRBD1 matching over 8 bases. The CDR3 consists of 15 residues. The germline V gene has CDR1 LNHNV and CDR2 YYDKDF (reference sequence). V dropped 0 bases and J dropped 8; count of bases not matched to a gene: 6. CDR3 bases: TGTGCCACCAGCAGAGAGACAGGGGTGAGAGATGAGCAGTTCTTC. Translated, it gives CATSRETGVRDEQFF.